Described below is a single T cell receptor beta chain sequence and its context. Its antigen is not known. A single base separates this from a much larger clone, so it may be a read error. TCRdb fed the PCR reads into MiXCR, producing one record per CDR3 protein. The data hold about 640,000 distinct CDR3 sequences, with 15% to 20% observed a single time. The authors gated naive CD8 T cells as CD8+CD4-CCR7+CD45RA+ for sorting. This sample stems from a study of molecular identifiers for immune sequencing clone quantification. The wider study: In replicates, the authors split RNA from around 18,000 or 91,000 naive CD8 cells five ways and sequenced four.

Germline values: CDR1 ENHRY, CDR2 SYGVKD. The CDR3 has 14 amino acids. J gave up 3 bases and V 6 bases, and 6 bases lay outside the gene matches. General study results and limits: Among effectors, clones above 20 RNA copies held over 98% of molecules; among naive cells, under 1%. Highly expanded clone sizes could be underestimated by identical TCR molecules sharing a barcode.

V usage is TRBV10-3 and J usage is TRBJ1-1; 8 bases line up with TRBD1. Sequencing was performed on naive CD8+ T cells from blood, with Jurkat cell RNA spiked in. Subset meaning: FACS-sorted CD8+CD4-CCR7+CD45RA+ naive T cells. This TCR was sampled from a human donor in good health. Some libraries in this study had Jurkat cell RNA spiked in. The CDR3 DNA reads TGTGCCATCAGCCCAGGACAGGGACACACTGAAGCTTTCTTT. Its protein is CAISPGQGHTEAFF.